This is a list of T cell receptor beta chains from one sample in a study of long-term antiretroviral therapy in people with HIV. Using immunoSEQ multiplex PCR, the repertoire was profiled, and TCRdb retains in-frame clones only, with some absent. The sample includes just under 30,000 clones, approximately 91% seen only once; the top ten take less than 8.5%. This specimen was unsorted PBMCs, taken around 5 years before starting antiretroviral therapy. These receptors were taken from a man aged 45-60 years with HIV. The CDR3 runs from the conserved cysteine through the conserved F or W. The order of the fields is clone size, J gene, D gene, V gene, CDR3 DNA, CDR3 protein. A D gene is named only where the DNA matches it firmly. Only part of the rows carry a size: once, few, many, or a class if the clone is expanded.

- TRBJ1-2 - TRBV19 TGTGCCAGTAACCCCACAGGTCTGGGTGGCCACACCTTC CASNPTGLGGHTF
- TRBJ1-5 - TRBV28 TGTGCCAGCAGTTTTTTCCGCGGCATGGGGGGCGATCAGCCCCAGCATTTT CASSFFRGMGGDQPQHF
- TRBJ2-5 TRBD2 TRBV7-2 TGTGCCAGCAGCCCGGGACTACGAGGGGAAGAGACCCAGTACTTC CASSPGLRGEETQYF
- TRBJ1-2 TRBD1 TRBV5-8 TGTGCCAGCAGCGCCTCGAGGGGACAGGGAGCTTATGGCTACACCTTC CASSASRGQGAYGYTF
- TRBJ2-2 - TRBV30 TGTGCCTGGAGTACACAGGGCCCAACCGGGGAGCTGTTTTTT CAWSTQGPTGELFF
- TRBJ2-5 TRBD2 TRBV5-4 TGTGCCAGCAGCTGGGGACTAGCGGCAGAGACCCAGTACTTC CASSWGLAAETQYF
- TRBJ2-4 - TRBV11-2 TGTGCCAGCAGCTTGGGGCTGGGGCAGGGGGCCAAAAACATTCAGTACTTC CASSLGLGQGAKNIQYF
- TRBJ1-1 - TRBV7-8 TGTGCCAGCAGCTTAGCGGGTTATGGCCCGAACACTGAAGCTTTCTTT CASSLAGYGPNTEAFF
- TRBJ2-3 - TRBV7-2 TGTGCCAGCAGCCTCAACAGGTTCTTGGATACGCAGTATTTT CASSLNRFLDTQYF
- TRBJ1-2 - TRBV6-6 TGTGCCAGCAGTTACGAGGGTTTTGTGAACACCTTC CASSYEGFVNTF
few TRBJ1-4 TRBD1 TRBV28 TGTGCCAGCAACCCGGGACAGGTCAATGAAAAACTGTTTTTT CASNPGQVNEKLFF
- TRBJ2-3 TRBD2 TRBV7-3 TGTGCCAGCAGTACTCTAGCGGGAGCAACCGATACGCAGTATTTT CASSTLAGATDTQYF
- TRBJ2-5 - TRBV4-2 TGTGCCAGCAGCCTAGGGGACCAAGAGACCCAGTACTTC CASSLGDQETQYF
- TRBJ1-2 - TRBV6-1 TGTGCCAGCAGTTGGACAGCTAACTATGGCTACACCTTC CASSWTANYGYTF
- TRBJ2-3 - TRBV6-5 TGTGCCAGCAGTTACCGGCAGGCGCTCGGTACGCAGTATTTT CASSYRQALGTQYF
- TRBJ2-7 - TRBV10-3 TGTGCCATCAGGAACACCCGTAGTCCCTACGAGCAGTACTTC CAIRNTRSPYEQYF
- TRBJ1-1 - TRBV6-1 TGTGCCAGCCAGACTAAGGGACGTCACAACACTGAAGCTTTCTTT CASQTKGRHNTEAFF
- TRBJ2-7 - TRBV6-1 TGTGCCAGAACCGGCGTCTCGACTTACGAGCAGTACTTC CARTGVSTYEQYF
- TRBJ2-1 - TRBV9 TGTGCCAGCAGCGTAGCTACAAGGGCAGTAGGTGAGCAGTTCTTC CASSVATRAVGEQFF
- TRBJ1-4 TRBD1 TRBV5-1 TGCGCCAGCAGCTTGACAGGGACAGGCGAAAAACTGTTTTTT CASSLTGTGEKLFF
- TRBJ2-1 TRBD2 TRBV11-3 TGTGCCAGCAGCCGGCGGGGGGGCCCCTACAATGAGCAGTTCTTC CASSRRGGPYNEQFF
- TRBJ2-7 TRBD2 TRBV6-1 TGTGCCAGCGCCTTGGGACTAGACTACGAGCAGTACTTC CASALGLDYEQYF
- TRBJ2-3 TRBD1 TRBV7-2 TGTGCCAGCAGCCGGACGACAGGGCTTTTCACAGATACGCAGTATTTT CASSRTTGLFTDTQYF